This TCR beta chain was sequenced in a study of blood T cell repertoires in COVID-19. Overall study context: Both acute and convalescent COVID-19 samples were obtained from the United States, Italy and Spain. T cells, B-cell-depleted T cells, or PBMCs provided the cDNA or gDNA that served as material.

This clone was seen just once. Germline CDR1 and CDR2: SEHNR and FQNEAQ (reference sequence). The V and J ends lost 2 bases and 3 bases respectively, with 5 bases between them. This CDR3 region has 13 residues. As processed by the authors: By means of reference gene primer amplification, nucleated cell counts were estimated. Clones were read by immunoSEQ multiplex PCR, and TCRdb kept only the in-frame ones, dropping some. Clone size and V and J calls were adopted from that table, with D and trimming inferred from the DNA. Among 250,000 to 350,000 clones, 89% were seen once, and the ten largest hold 9.5% to 15%.

This sequence joins TRBV7-9 and TRBJ1-3; a possible D gene is TRBD1 (5 bases). The TCR originated in a woman aged 60-75 years with acute or convalescent COVID-19. Input material: peripheral blood. The CDR3 sequence is CASSLRGGNTIYF. DNA for the CDR3: TGTGCCAGCAGCTTAAGGGGTGGAAACACCATATATTTT.